This paragraph reports one T cell receptor beta chain. V was trimmed by 4 bases and J by 8 bases, leaving 13 bases between them. This CDR3 has 13 amino acids. CDR1 is SGHKS, CDR2 YYEKEE, per germline (reference sequence). The PCR had 60 Vbeta and 13 Jbeta primers. Data came from immunoSEQ multiplex PCR; TCRdb stores just in-frame clones and leaves some out. Of under 200,000 clones listed, about 71% are singletons. This specimen comes from a study of cytomegalovirus exposure and HLA in healthy donors. The V call is TRBV5-5, the J call TRBJ2-1; D gene ambiguous. Sample: PBMCs. This TCR came from a woman aged 25 to 39 in good health and CMV-seronegative. The chain's CDR3 is CASSPADNDEQFF. The CDR3 DNA reads as TGTGCCAGCAGCCCGGCGGATAATGATGAGCAGTTCTTC.